The entry that follows covers one T cell receptor beta chain sequence. This clonotype was counted many times. Its recognized antigen is unknown. No clone much larger than this one lies a single base away; base qualities are absent. To prepare the library, 5' RACE was applied. Sequencing was carried out with an Illumina HiSeq 2500. A second PCR of about 7 to 12 cycles was performed with a sample-barcoded 5' primer and a J-beta primer mix. A template-switch 5' adaptor carrying 12 random nucleotides introduced a unique molecular identifier onto each TCR beta cDNA molecule. Each sample yielded at least 2.5 million CDR3-containing paired-end reads. All of the RNA was converted into first-strand cDNA using the Mint cDNA synthesis kit, with a TRBC-specific oligonucleotide serving as the primer. After uracil-DNA glycosylase treatment, a first 18-cycle PCR used universal primers M1SS and BC2_uni_R on all cDNA. Concerning the study's data processing: For normalization, 1 million high-quality reads were randomly selected from each sample, with every read carrying a distinct molecular identifier. Reads sharing molecular identifiers were discarded rather than binned into consensus sequences. MiTCR, set to a Q25 quality threshold and the strictest error-elimination algorithm, was used for CDR3 identification, clonotype clustering and error correction. Lower-bound total TCR beta diversity was estimated with a nonparametric unseen species model using Euler transformation. Using fastp trimming at Q25 and MiXCR clonotype assembly, TCRdb reanalyzed the public sequencing data and kept in-frame beta chains. Identical CDR3 protein sequences are pooled into one entry, listed with their most common genes and DNA. The V and J calls and clone size come from TCRdb's table, not from the authors' own analysis. Within this sample are 800,000 to 950,000 distinct CDR3 sequences, with around 48% of them counted one time only. Of the sample, under 15% falls within the top ten clones.

This sample is drawn from a study of blood T cells in healthy people across ages (dated by TCRdb to between 2015 and 2016). Concerning the study at large: In model experiments, roughly one uniquely barcoded TCR beta cDNA molecule per two T cells was captured by template switching. Age-related changes in TCR beta repertoire diversity were measured in the study by deep sequencing normalized with unique cDNA molecular identifiers. For two donors (one aged 18 to 30 and one aged 80 or older), the study analyzed two additional independent replicas of 1 million unique cDNA reads from the same blood draw. To avoid experimental bias, donors of different ages were randomly spread across the sequencing lanes. Donors were grouped into four age groups: young (average 16 years), middle-aged (39), aged (around 56) and long-lived (approximately 78).

Systemically healthy Caucasian individuals from Russia, some 40 in total and aged about 6 to 95 years, were included as donors. Each donor gave about 11 milliliters of peripheral blood, drawn into EDTA-treated Vacutainer tubes. Ficoll-Paque density-gradient centrifugation was used to isolate PBMCs, with at least 7 million obtained per sample. Trizol reagent was used to extract total RNA from the PBMCs, yielding at least 6 micrograms per sample. Naive CD45RAhigh/CD27high T cell percentages were measured by flow cytometry on a PBMC aliquot from every donor. Overall results and qualifications from the work: A strong correlation was found between observed TCR beta diversity and the percentage of naive T cells measured by flow cytometry. Observed TCR beta diversity per million T cells fell roughly linearly with age, and a significant reduction was already apparent by age around 39. The long-lived group showed more naive CD4+ T cells, fewer expanded clones and increased TCR diversity than the aged group, suggesting age selection. Because the CMV infection status of the donors was unknown, age-related changes in expanded clonotypes may potentially have been confounded. Estimates of total diversity from one million sequenced T cells were regarded as lower bounds and underestimates. Bulk unsorted PBMC profiling prevented conclusive comparison of naive and antigen-experienced compartments.

Trimming at the junction amounts to 6 bases on V and 4 bases on J, and the germline ends lie 12 bases apart. Inclusive of the bounding cysteine and phenylalanine, the CDR3 is 13 residues long. Only the CDR3 DNA is retained, 39 bases long and in frame from the first base. The receptor comes from a young man in good health. The material sequenced was blood. The rearranged segments are TRBV12-3 or TRBV12-4 and TRBJ2-5; the D gene is perhaps TRBD2, from 6 matching bases. The sequence in DNA is TGTGCCAGCAGCCGGGGGATTGGAGAGACCCAGTACTTC. The encoded protein is CASSRGIGETQYF.